This TCR beta chain was sequenced in a study of shared clonotypes between healthy human individuals. Study-level information: CD4 naive and CD4 memory each took three plates per donor, while CD8 naive took two and CD8 memory one.

Method: immunoSEQ multiplex PCR; TCRdb's copy keeps in-frame clones and lacks some. This sample yields roughly 1.4 million clones, of which 97% to 99% are seen a single time; around 0.38% belongs to the top ten. V lost 5 bases and J lost 4; bases outside the gene matches: 8. The CDR3 is 14 residues long. Germline CDR1 reads MDHEN; CDR2 reads SYDVKM. In the case of this clone: Its antigen is not identified.

Study results and caveats: Non-shared clonotypes had lower generation probabilities than those shared by all four donors.

The chain couples TRBV28 to TRBJ2-7; 7 nucleotides line up with TRBD1. This sequence was found in a man younger than 45 in good health. The sequenced sample was naive CD4+ T cells sorted from blood. Subset given: CD45RA+ positively selected. The CDR3 nucleotides read TGTGCCAGCAGTGTGACAGGGACGAGGTACGAGCAGTACTTC. Amino acids: CASSVTGTRYEQYF.